These 21 T cell receptor beta chains were all obtained from the same sample, sequenced in a study of neoadjuvant nivolumab and ipilimumab in lung cancer. Generated by immunoSEQ multiplex PCR, the TCRdb table keeps only in-frame clones and is missing some. In the table there are about 18,000 clones, more than 75% of which are singletons. Sequencing was performed on tumor tissue, taken after neoadjuvant nivolumab, alone or with ipilimumab, at or shortly before surgery. These receptor sequences come from an adult with non-small cell lung cancer.

The chain couples TRBV9 to TRBJ2-1, with 10 bases matching TRBD2. Trimming removed 0 bases from V and 4 bases from J; junction bases left unmatched: 4. The germline CDR1 and CDR2 sequences are SGDLS and YYNGEE. The CDR3 length is 16 residues. CDR3 residues: CASSVVKAGGYNEQFF. DNA for the CDR3: TGTGCCAGCAGCGTAGTAAAAGCGGGAGGGTACAATGAGCAGTTCTTC.

The chain employs TRBV27 and TRBJ2-3; tentatively, D is TRBD2 (6 bases). The germline V gene encodes CDR1 MNHEY and CDR2 SMNVEV (reference sequence). V was cut by 5 bases and J by 6 bases, with 21 bases left in between. The CDR3 has 16 amino acids. The CDR3 spells CASSPFGARERDTQYF. DNA for the CDR3: TGTGCCAGCAGTCCCTTTGGGGCGCGGGAACGTGATACGCAGTATTTT.

The chain recombines TRBV4-3 with TRBJ2-7, with D possibly called TRBD1 or TRBD2 (5 bases each). CDR3 length: 14 residues. V gave up 0 bases and J gave up 3 bases, with 9 bases separating them. CDR1 LGHNA and CDR2 YSLEER come from the germline V gene. CDR3 DNA sequence: TGCGCCAGCAGCCAAGATGAGGGGATCTACGAGCAGTACTTC. This translates into CASSQDEGIYEQYF.

J is TRBJ1-1 and V is TRBV6-5; 7 bases line up with TRBD1. CDR1 and CDR2 from the germline V gene are MNHEY and SVGAGI. With V trimmed by 5 bases and J by 6 bases, 9 bases remained unmatched. The CDR3 spans 14 residues. CDR3 sequence reads: CASSPGGGNPEAFF. For the CDR3, the DNA is TGTGCCAGCAGTCCAGGGGGGGGTAACCCTGAAGCTTTCTTT.

V gene TRBV7-3 combines with J gene TRBJ2-7; 9 bases align to TRBD2. The CDR3 has 15 residues. Germline V gene sequence: CDR1 SGHTA, CDR2 FQGTGA. The trim removed 3 bases at V and 5 bases at J, leaving 8 bases unmatched. The CDR3: CASSFSGRPFDEQYF. For the CDR3, the DNA is TGTGCCAGCAGCTTTAGCGGGAGACCCTTCGACGAGCAGTACTTC.

This clone was picked up a small number of times. The chain links TRBV11-2 to TRBJ2-1; a weak D match, TRBD1 (6 bases). This CDR3 spans 18 amino acids. Germline CDR1 reads SGHAT; CDR2 reads FQNNGV. Trimming took off 5 bases at V and 5 bases at J, with 25 bases between the two ends. The CDR3 here is CASSDYLGETGPHNEQFF. The CDR3 DNA follows: TGTGCCAGCAGCGATTATTTGGGGGAGACAGGTCCGCACAATGAGCAGTTCTTC.

This clone was detected a few times. This sequence joins TRBV7-9 and TRBJ2-3, with D tentatively TRBD1 or TRBD2 (5 bases each). V lost 6 bases, J lost 5 bases, and 18 bases lay in between. The CDR3 covers 15 residues. The germline gives CDR1 SEHNR, CDR2 FQNEAQ (reference sequence). The CDR3 coding sequence is TGTGCCAGCAGAAAAGCCCAGGGAGATGGAGATACGCAGTATTTT. This encodes CASRKAQGDGDTQYF.

By share of the sample, this clone is medium-sized. The rearrangement links TRBV13 to TRBJ2-1, with 13 bases fitting TRBD2. The CDR3 contains 17 residues. Germline V gene sequence: CDR1 PRHDT, CDR2 FYEKMQ (reference sequence). V was pared by 0 bases and J by 10 bases, with 9 bases of the junction left unmatched. CDR3 region: CASSLGTSGRPGGEQFF. The CDR3 DNA follows: TGTGCCAGCAGCTTAGGGACTAGCGGGAGGCCAGGTGGGGAGCAGTTCTTC.

The rearrangement links TRBV25-1 to TRBJ1-4; possible D gene TRBD1, 5 bases. This CDR3 contains 11 residues. CDR1 is MGHDK and CDR2 is SYGVNS in the germline V gene. V lost 6 bases, J lost 12 bases, and 11 bases lay in between. The CDR3 bases are TGTGCCAGCAGATCAGGGAAGGAACTGTTTTTT. This translates into CASRSGKELFF.

This clone was picked up a small number of times. This chain connects TRBV10-1 to TRBJ2-1; D is perhaps TRBD1 or TRBD2 (5 bases each). This CDR3 is built from 16 residues. Trimming stripped 6 bases from V and 4 bases from J, with 19 bases between. From germline, CDR1 is WNHNN and CDR2 SYGVQD (reference sequence). This CDR3 is CASRDTRWDPYNEQFF. The CDR3 coding sequence is TGCGCCAGCAGGGATACTAGATGGGACCCATACAATGAGCAGTTCTTC.

J is TRBJ1-5 and V is TRBV27, with 9 bases matching TRBD1. Unmatched junction bases numbered 7, after V lost 9 bases and J lost 4 bases. Looked up from germline, CDR1 is MNHEY and CDR2 is SMNVEV (reference sequence). The CDR3 consists of 14 residues. The CDR3 region has the DNA TGTGCCAGTTGGACAGGGGTCATAAATCAGCCCCAGCATTTT. This sequence encodes CASWTGVINQPQHF.

The V call is TRBV14, the J call TRBJ1-2, with D perhaps TRBD1 (5 bases). V was trimmed by 0 bases and J by 3 bases, leaving 11 bases between them. CDR1 is SGHDN and CDR2 is FVKESK in the germline V gene. The CDR3 totals 15 residues. DNA of the CDR3: TGTGCCAGCAGCCAAGATGTAGGGGCCTACTATGGCTACACCTTC. Its protein product is CASSQDVGAYYGYTF.

V and J are TRBV30 and TRBJ2-2; 7 bases align to TRBD1. Germline trimming cut 3 bases from V and 6 bases from J; bases unmatched to any gene: 7. CDR1 is GTSNPN and CDR2 is SVGIG in the germline V gene (reference sequence). The CDR3 has 14 amino acids. The CDR3 bases are TGTGCCTGGAGCACCAAAGACAGGGCCGGGGAGCTGTTTTTT. As protein: CAWSTKDRAGELFF.

The chain combines TRBV10-3 with TRBJ2-5, with 11 bases that match TRBD2. The CDR3 has 15 residues. The trim removed 3 bases at V and 2 bases at J, leaving 2 bases unmatched. Germline V CDR1 and CDR2: ENHRY, SYGVKD. CDR3 sequence reads: CAISDSGRAQETQYF. As DNA, the CDR3 is TGTGCCATCAGTGATAGCGGGAGGGCACAAGAGACCCAGTACTTC.

This sequence joins TRBV7-9 and TRBJ2-7; perhaps TRBD1 as D (5 bases). V lost 1 base and J lost 3, with 10 bases in between. The CDR3 runs 14 residues. Germline CDR1 SEHNR, CDR2 FQNEAQ (reference sequence). The CDR3 region is CASSLVGDSYEQYF. The CDR3 DNA is TGTGCCAGCAGCTTAGTAGGCGACAGCTACGAGCAGTACTTC. Drawing the rest from reference TRBV7-9 and TRBJ2-7, the complete variable domain is DTGVSQNPRHKITKRGQNVTFRCDPISEHNRLYWYRQTLGQGPEFLTYFQNEAQLEKSRLLSDRFSAERPKGSFSTLEIQRTEQGDSAMYLCASSLVGDSYEQYFGPGTRLTVT.

CDR3 residues: CASSRSFTGELFF. CDR3 bases: TGCGCCAGCAGTAGGTCTTTCACCGGGGAGCTGTTTTTT. The chain couples TRBV10-1 to TRBJ2-2, with D hard to call. V was cut by 5 bases and J by 4 bases, with 8 bases left in between. The germline V gene encodes CDR1 WNHNN and CDR2 SYGVQD (reference sequence). This CDR3 spans 13 amino acids.

The chain employs TRBV28 and TRBJ1-5; D remains unclear. The CDR3 length is 15 residues. Germline-derived CDR1 and CDR2 are MDHEN and SYDVKM. Between the trimmed V and J ends, which lost 5 bases and 0 bases, there was a span of 11 bases. CDR3: CASSVRVNSNQPQHF. CDR3 in DNA: TGTGCCAGCAGTGTGCGGGTAAATAGCAATCAGCCCCAGCATTTT.

The chain uses TRBV18 and TRBJ1-5; no definite D call. Trimming removed 3 bases at V and 3 bases at J, with 12 bases between. The length of the CDR3 is 15 residues. Germline-derived CDR1 and CDR2 are KGHSH and LQKENI. The CDR3 spells CASSPALSYNQPQHF. For the CDR3, the DNA is TGTGCCAGCTCACCGGCGCTCAGTTACAATCAGCCCCAGCATTTT.

The genes are TRBV5-1 and TRBJ2-1, with D maybe TRBD2 (6 bases). The V end was cut by 1 base, the J end by 3 bases, with 14 bases between. The germline CDR1 and CDR2 sequences are SGHRS and YFSETQ. The CDR3 extends over 16 amino acids. CDR3 protein: CASSLIGGRNYNEQFF. In nucleotides, the CDR3 is TGCGCCAGCAGCTTGATTGGAGGGAGGAACTACAATGAGCAGTTCTTC.

This clone has only one observation. The genes are TRBV28 and TRBJ1-5; no clear D gene. The CDR3 has 14 residues. The V end was cut by 6 bases, the J end by 2 bases, with 11 bases between. CDR1 is MDHEN and CDR2 is SYDVKM in the germline V gene. The CDR3 reads CASSIAIGNQPQHF. In DNA form, the CDR3 reads TGTGCCAGCAGCATCGCCATCGGCAATCAGCCCCAGCATTTT.

The V gene is TRBV7-9, the J gene TRBJ2-6; a possible D gene is TRBD2 (6 bases). Germline values: CDR1 SEHNR, CDR2 FQNEAQ (reference sequence). V was shortened by 11 bases and J by 0 bases, with 11 bases between the two germline ends. CDR3 length: 14 amino acids. The CDR3 is CALLGGSGANVLTF. CDR3 sequence (DNA): TGTGCCCTACTCGGGGGCTCTGGGGCCAACGTCCTGACTTTC. The entire variable domain, with the rest obtained from reference TRBV7-9 and TRBJ2-6, is as follows: DTGVSQNPRHKITKRGQNVTFRCDPISEHNRLYWYRQTLGQGPEFLTYFQNEAQLEKSRLLSDRFSAERPKGSFSTLEIQRTEQGDSAMYLCALLGGSGANVLTFGAGSRLTVL.